This T cell receptor (beta chain) was profiled in a study of blood T cell repertoires in COVID-19. Across the whole study: Acute and convalescent COVID-19 specimens originated in the United States, Italy and Spain. In each case, the material was cDNA or gDNA derived from T cells, B-cell-depleted T cells, or PBMCs.

Seattle's cohort entered during active infection and was followed longitudinally. Authors' analysis steps: Reference gene primer amplification yielded estimated nucleated cell counts. The repertoire was sequenced with immunoSEQ multiplex PCR; TCRdb's copy has only in-frame clones and lacks some. D and trimming were read from the DNA, whereas the V and J calls and clone size are those reported in that table. The data show more than 300,000 clones, 80% to 90% seen once. V was clipped by 4 bases and J by 1 base, with 10 bases between them. This CDR3 comprises 14 residues. Germline CDR1 SNHLY, CDR2 FYNNEI.

Sequenced: peripheral blood. This TCR derives from a woman aged 50 to 60 with COVID-19, enrolled during active disease. The chain employs TRBV2 and TRBJ1-2, with D perhaps TRBD1 (5 bases). The DNA of the CDR3 is TGTGCCAGCAGTGGACAGACCCTTAACTATGGCTACACCTTC. Its translation is CASSGQTLNYGYTF.